The sequence of this T cell receptor beta chain was determined in a study of neurological immune-mediated disorders. Study-level background: The approximately 34 multiple sclerosis patients comprised roughly 30 that were relapsing-remitting and 3 that were secondary progressive. Study results and limitations: Phylogenetic grouping assigned the repertoires of 18 of 34 multiple sclerosis patients to a single related-CDR3 cluster, which may represent a signature.

The cDNA came from 5'RACE, which used 10-nucleotide random UMIs. One entry per CDR3 protein, called by TCRdb with MiXCR from the 5' RACE reads. Of 71,000 or so distinct CDR3 sequences detected, 5% to 5.5% appear once; the ten largest clones hold 2% to 2.5%. To note about this clonotype: Its antigen remains unidentified.

V dropped 3 bases and J dropped 1 base, with 12 bases sitting between them. In germline, CDR1 is DFQATT, CDR2 SNEGSKA (reference sequence). The CDR3 covers 14 residues. This chain connects TRBV20-1 to TRBJ1-1; D is undetermined. Input material: PBMCs. This clonotype was sampled from a woman aged 25 to 39 with multiple sclerosis. The CDR3 is CSASPGKSNTEAFF. DNA of the CDR3: TGCAGTGCTAGCCCGGGAAAGTCGAACACTGAAGCTTTCTTT.